The 26 T cell receptor beta chains listed next were all sequenced from one sample in a study of shared clonotypes between healthy human individuals. The repertoire was sequenced with immunoSEQ multiplex PCR; TCRdb's copy has only in-frame clones and lacks some. This sample has 2 million to 3 million clones, with roughly 93% found just once. The source material was naive CD4+ T cells from PBMCs. Sample subset: CD45RA+ positively selected. The receptors come from a man younger than 30 in good health. Some clones in this sample may be carry-over from other donors' samples.

On this clone: Sequence at one end of the junction differs from germline and may be a read error. The chain couples TRBV15 to TRBJ1-2; D remains unclear. The CDR3 is 13 amino acids. Germline V lookup: CDR1 LNHNV, CDR2 YYDKDF (reference sequence). CDR3 DNA sequence: TGTGCCACCAGCAGAGACCGGGTGGGTAACACCCTCTTC. This gives the protein CATSRDRVGNTLF.

The chain couples TRBV29-1 to TRBJ1-2; D might be TRBD1 (6 bases). CDR3 size: 13 residues. The V gene's germline CDR1 is SQVTM and CDR2 ANQGSEA. V was clipped by 5 bases and J by 4 bases, with 14 bases between them. The CDR3 loop is CSVSDRNRYGYTF. The DNA of the CDR3 is TGCAGCGTTAGCGACAGGAACCGCTATGGCTACACCTTC. Complete variable domain (other parts from reference TRBV29-1 and TRBJ1-2): SAVISQKPSRDICQRGTSLTIQCQVDSQVTMMFWYRQQPGQSLTLIATANQGSEATYESGFVIDKFPISRPNLTFSTLTVSNMSPEDSSIYLCSVSDRNRYGYTFGSGTRLTVV.

The J gene is TRBJ1-1, the V gene TRBV9; D uncertain. V lost 4 bases, J lost 11 bases, and 21 bases lay in between. This CDR3 comprises 14 residues. In germline, CDR1 is SGDLS, CDR2 YYNGEE. The CDR3 DNA reads TGTGCCAGCAGCTTAACACCCCGAGAGGGTCATGCTTTCTTT. It specifies CASSLTPREGHAFF.

The V call is TRBV28, the J call TRBJ2-5; D may be TRBD1 or TRBD2 (5 bases each). The CDR3 sequence is 14 residues long. With 5 bases removed from V and 3 bases from J, the gap between germline ends came to 13 bases. Germline CDR1 is MDHEN and CDR2 is SYDVKM. Here the CDR3 DNA reads TGTGCCAGCAGTCGGGGACCGTCGAAAGAGACCCAGTACTTC. This encodes CASSRGPSKETQYF. Filled out from reference TRBV28 and TRBJ2-5, the complete variable domain reads DVKVTQSSRYLVKRTGEKVFLECVQDMDHENMFWYRQDPGLGLRLIYFSYDVKMKEKGDIPEGYSVSREKKERFSLILESASTNQTSMYLCASSRGPSKETQYFGPGTRLLVL.

The chain has TRBV7-8 and TRBJ1-3, with 7 bases fitting TRBD1. With V trimmed by 8 bases and J by 0 bases, 7 bases remained unmatched. This CDR3 spans 15 amino acids. CDR1 and CDR2 (germline): SGHVS, FQNEAQ. CDR3: CASGKTGNSGNTIYF. In nucleotides, the CDR3 is TGTGCCAGCGGAAAGACAGGGAACTCTGGAAACACCATATATTTT.

The chain employs TRBV5-5 and TRBJ2-1, with unresolved D. CDR1 is SGHKS and CDR2 is YYEKEE in the germline V gene (reference sequence). V was clipped by 3 bases and J by 9 bases, with 7 bases between them. The CDR3 runs to 11 residues. In DNA form, the CDR3 reads TGTGCCAGCAGCTACCATGGTGAGCAGTTCTTC. It is translated as CASSYHGEQFF.

J is TRBJ2-1 and V is TRBV7-2; D gene ambiguous. Germline assignment: CDR1 SGHTA and CDR2 FQGNSA. This CDR3 contains 13 residues. V was shortened by 10 bases and J by 0 bases, with 10 bases between the two germline ends. CDR3 DNA sequence: TGTGCCACCCTGGCGGACTCCTACAATGAGCAGTTCTTC. Translating gives CATLADSYNEQFF.

V is TRBV28 and J is TRBJ1-5, with D possibly matching TRBD1 (6 bases). The CDR3 is 15 residues long. V lost 5 bases and J 3 bases, leaving 14 bases between the germline ends. CDR1 is MDHEN and CDR2 is SYDVKM in the germline V gene. CDR3 nucleotide sequence: TGTGCCAGCAGTGCCACAGGGAGGCTCAATCAGCCCCAGCATTTT. It translates to CASSATGRLNQPQHF.

On this clone itself: This CDR3 is also generated by other DNA sequences in the sample. This chain joins TRBV19 and TRBJ1-5; D gene uncertain. Germline V gene data show CDR1 as LNHDA and CDR2 as SQIVND (reference sequence). The CDR3 is 13 amino acids. The V and J ends lost 4 bases and 4 bases respectively, with 8 bases between them. The CDR3 sequence is CASSKVSNQPQHF. The CDR3 DNA sequence: TGTGCCAGTAGTAAAGTGAGTAATCAGCCCCAGCATTTT.

This clone was seen once. This sequence joins TRBV7-9 and TRBJ2-7, with D possibly matching TRBD1 (6 bases). Germline CDR1 SEHNR, CDR2 FQNEAQ (reference sequence). V lost 5 bases and J 4 bases, leaving 15 bases between the germline ends. The CDR3 is 14 amino acids. CDR3 nucleotide sequence: TGTGCCAGCAGCCCAAGATTGGACAGTTACGAGCAGTACTTC. Protein sequence: CASSPRLDSYEQYF.

The rearrangement uses TRBV5-4 and TRBJ2-6; no reliable D call. Germline V gene data show CDR1 as SGHNT and CDR2 as YYREEE (reference sequence). CDR3 length: 16 amino acids. The V gene lost 0 bases and the J gene lost 0 bases, with 7 bases spanning the gap. The CDR3 loop is CASSLGRNSGANVLTF. CDR3 DNA: TGTGCCAGCAGCTTGGGGCGTAACTCTGGGGCCAACGTCCTGACTTTC.

This chain links TRBV27 with TRBJ1-5; D is unresolved. This CDR3 spans 17 amino acids. V lost 5 bases and J lost 0, with 17 bases in between. The germline gives CDR1 MNHEY, CDR2 SMNVEV (reference sequence). In DNA, the CDR3 is TGTGCCAGCAGTCCGATTTCGGACGTTTATAGCAATCAGCCCCAGCATTTT. Translating it yields CASSPISDVYSNQPQHF.

J is TRBJ1-3 and V is TRBV7-9; D not certain. CDR1 is SEHNR, CDR2 FQNEAQ, per germline (reference sequence). CDR3 length: 14 residues. Between the trimmed V and J ends, which lost 6 bases and 4 bases, there was a span of 13 bases. CDR3 bases: TGTGCCAGCAGGCGCGGGAGGCAGGGAAACACCATATATTTT. The encoded protein is CASRRGRQGNTIYF.

This chain joins TRBV7-9 and TRBJ2-3; no definite D call. Germline assignment: CDR1 SEHNR and CDR2 FQNEAQ (reference sequence). Trimming left V 0 bases short and J 2 bases short, with 6 bases between. This CDR3 region has 14 residues. The CDR3 loop is CASSLAHNTDTQYF. The DNA for the CDR3 is TGTGCCAGCAGCTTAGCCCACAACACAGATACGCAGTATTTT.

The CDR3 loop reads CASMLDSGNTIYF. In nucleotides, the CDR3 is TGTGCCAGCATGCTGGACTCTGGAAACACCATATATTTT. V usage is TRBV2 and J usage is TRBJ1-3; D gene uncertain. CDR3 size: 13 residues. CDR1 and CDR2 (germline): SNHLY, FYNNEI. Between the trimmed V and J ends, which lost 7 bases and 0 bases, there was a span of 7 bases. Filled out from reference TRBV2 and TRBJ1-3, the complete variable domain reads EPEVTQTPSHQVTQMGQEVILRCVPISNHLYFYWYRQILGQKVEFLVSFYNNEISEKSEIFDDQFSVERPDGSNFTLKIRSTKLEDSAMYFCASMLDSGNTIYFGEGSWLTVV.

This clone appeared once. The genes are TRBV11-2 and TRBJ1-6; the D gene is possibly TRBD1 (5 bases). Trimming pared 5 bases from V and 7 bases from J, leaving 18 bases between. CDR1 SGHAT and CDR2 FQNNGV come from the germline V gene. This CDR3 has 16 residues. The CDR3 bases are TGTGCCAGCAGCGGCGAAACCGGGACTAGCAATTCACCCCTCCACTTT. Protein sequence: CASSGETGTSNSPLHF.

Only a few counts were recorded for this clone. This sample also contains other DNA sequences that code for the same CDR3. The chain combines TRBV18 with TRBJ1-5; the D gene is possibly TRBD1 (5 bases). CDR1 and CDR2 (germline): KGHSH, LQKENI. This CDR3 has 13 residues. V was trimmed by 2 bases and J by 4 bases, leaving 6 bases between them. The CDR3: CASSPGGNQPQHF. CDR3 in DNA: TGTGCCAGCTCACCAGGGGGGAATCAGCCCCAGCATTTT.

The chain has TRBV7-3 and TRBJ2-7; no definite D call. Trimming took off 5 bases at V and 5 bases at J, with 13 bases between the two ends. Germline V gene sequence: CDR1 SGHTA, CDR2 FQGTGA. This CDR3 has 13 amino acids. The CDR3 here is CASSLSARDEQYF. The CDR3, as DNA: TGTGCCAGCAGCCTCTCCGCAAGGGACGAGCAGTACTTC.

The V gene is TRBV6-6, the J gene TRBJ2-7, with D tentatively TRBD1 (6 bases). V shed 8 bases and J shed 3 bases, with 8 bases lying between them. Germline loops: CDR1 MNHNY, CDR2 SVGAGI (reference sequence). The CDR3 spans 11 residues. The CDR3 reads CASGGYYEQYF. CDR3 nucleotides: TGTGCCAGCGGGGGCTACTACGAGCAGTACTTC.

In DNA, the CDR3 is TGTGCCGGTGGACAGGGTGGGTTCTTC. As protein: CAGGQGGFF. This chain uses TRBV28 with TRBJ2-1; 8 positions match TRBD1. V dropped 11 bases and J dropped 15; count of bases not matched to a gene: 6. The V gene's germline CDR1 is MDHEN and CDR2 SYDVKM. There are 9 residues in the CDR3.

This chain uses TRBV25-1 with TRBJ2-3; 10 bases are a match to TRBD1. The trim removed 5 bases at V and 1 base at J, leaving 6 bases unmatched. CDR3 size: 16 residues. Germline CDR1 is MGHDK and CDR2 is SYGVNS. CDR3 nucleotides: TGTGCCAGCAGTTCACCCGGGACAGGGGGCACAGATACGCAGTATTTT. Its protein is CASSSPGTGGTDTQYF.

The rearrangement links TRBV18 to TRBJ1-1, with a weak D call TRBD1 (6 bases). Trimming pared 4 bases from V and 1 base from J, leaving 10 bases between. The length of the CDR3 is 14 residues. Germline values: CDR1 KGHSH, CDR2 LQKENI. Written as DNA, the CDR3 is TGTGCCAGCTCACTCTCGGGACAGAACACTGAAGCTTTCTTT. This sequence encodes CASSLSGQNTEAFF.

Worth noting for this clone: The same CDR3 can be traced to other DNA sequences in this sample. The V gene is TRBV5-8, the J gene TRBJ2-3; D might be TRBD2 (6 bases). The CDR3 is 15 residues long. Trimming took 0 bases from V and 0 from J, leaving 8 bases between them. Looked up from germline, CDR1 is SGHTS and CDR2 is YDEGEE. This chain's CDR3 is CASSLGSGSTDTQYF. The CDR3 region has the DNA TGTGCCAGCAGCTTGGGAAGCGGGAGCACAGATACGCAGTATTTT. The whole variable domain, filled in from reference TRBV5-8 and TRBJ2-3, reads EAGVTQSPTHLIKTRGQQATLRCSPISGHTSVYWYQQALGLGLQFLLWYDEGEERNRGNFPPRFSGRQFPNYSSELNVNALELEDSALYLCASSLGSGSTDTQYFGPGTRLTVL.

Note on this clone: Distinct nucleotide sequences in the sample also encode this CDR3. The J gene is TRBJ2-3, the V gene TRBV7-3; the D is unclear. This CDR3 contains 14 residues. Trimming left V 2 bases short and J 0 bases short, with 6 bases between. Germline V gene sequence: CDR1 SGHTA, CDR2 FQGTGA. The CDR3 reads CASSLGLSTDTQYF. CDR3 DNA sequence: TGTGCCAGCAGCTTAGGCCTAAGCACAGATACGCAGTATTTT.

The V call is TRBV12-2, the J call TRBJ1-4. TRBV12-2 is flagged as a pseudogene. This CDR3 has 16 residues. CDR3 nucleotide sequence: TGTGCAAGTCGCACACACTCACGGAATACTAATGAAAAACTGTTTTTT. Residues: CASRTHSRNTNEKLFF.

This clone was seen once. This chain connects TRBV27 to TRBJ2-3; D remains ambiguous. The length of the CDR3 is 14 residues. CDR1 is MNHEY and CDR2 is SMNVEV in the germline V gene (reference sequence). V was cut by 5 bases and J by 2 bases, with 11 bases left in between. The CDR3 loop is CASSPLESTDTQYF. The CDR3 DNA is TGTGCCAGCAGTCCCCTCGAGTCCACAGATACGCAGTATTTT.